These 21 T cell receptor beta chains were sequenced from one sample in a study of T cell repertoires in ileal Crohn's disease. Indicated time point: inflamed ileum from the surgical specimen. TCRdb's copy holds only in-frame clones and misses some; the assay was immunoSEQ multiplex PCR. The data contain roughly 13,000 clones, under 80% of them seen just once; the ten biggest clones take up about 15%. Sequencing was carried out using ileal tissue. These receptors were taken from an adult with Crohn's disease.

This clone was recorded once. The rearrangement joins TRBV4-2 to TRBJ1-2; D remains unclear. V was shortened by 0 bases and J by 8 bases, with 13 bases between the two germline ends. The CDR3 covers 14 residues. The germline V gene encodes CDR1 LGHNA and CDR2 YNFKEQ. The CDR3 here is CASSQEGCYCGYTF. CDR3 coding DNA: TGTGCCAGCAGCCAAGAGGGCTGCTATTGCGGCTACACCTTC.

This clone appeared a few times. This chain joins TRBV2 and TRBJ2-3; weak D call: TRBD1 (7 bases). CDR1 is SNHLY, CDR2 FYNNEI, per germline. The V and J ends lost 2 bases and 5 bases respectively, with 14 bases between them. This CDR3 is 15 amino acids long. The CDR3 sequence: CASSERGLGGDTQYF. CDR3 DNA: TGTGCCAGCAGTGAAAGGGGGCTCGGGGGAGATACGCAGTATTTT.

The CDR3: CASSLRVNTEAFF. Written as DNA, the CDR3 is TGTGCCAGCAGCCTGAGGGTGAACACTGAAGCTTTCTTT. The chain combines TRBV21-1 with TRBJ1-1. TRBV21-1 is marked as a pseudogene. The CDR3 extends over 13 amino acids.

This chain uses TRBV30 with TRBJ1-6; TRBD1 agrees at 7 bases. The CDR3 contains 13 residues. From germline, CDR1 is GTSNPN and CDR2 SVGIG (reference sequence). The trim removed 3 bases at V and 9 bases at J, leaving 5 bases unmatched. This CDR3 is CAWSSAGGSPLHF. CDR3 nucleotides: TGTGCCTGGAGCAGCGCAGGGGGTTCACCCCTCCACTTT.

The CDR3 region has the DNA TGCACCAGCAGCCCTCACTGTAGGGAAAGCTCCTACGAGCAGTACTTC. Its protein product is CTSSPHCRESSYEQYF. The chain recombines TRBV1 with TRBJ2-7. TRBV1 is described as a pseudogene. This CDR3 has 16 amino acids.

This clone was seen a single time. The chain recombines TRBV6-1 with TRBJ1-2; D call uncertain. Between the trimmed V and J ends, which lost 2 bases and 5 bases, there was a span of 9 bases. The germline gives CDR1 MNHNS, CDR2 SASEGT. The CDR3 has 13 residues. CDR3 region: CASSELGFYGYTF. Written as DNA, the CDR3 is TGTGCCAGCAGTGAACTGGGATTTTATGGCTACACCTTC.

This sequence joins TRBV12-5 and TRBJ1-1; the match to TRBD1 covers 8 bases. CDR3 length: 15 amino acids. J was trimmed by 1 base and V by 5 bases; bases with no gene match: 6. CDR1 and CDR2 from the germline V gene are LGHNT and FRNRAP. The chain's CDR3 is CASGPPGTGNTEAFF. The CDR3 nucleotides are TGTGCTAGTGGTCCCCCCGGGACAGGGAACACTGAAGCTTTCTTT.

This clone was recorded a few times. This chain connects TRBV10-3 to TRBJ2-5; D is ambiguous. Germline loops: CDR1 ENHRY, CDR2 SYGVKD. V was cut by 6 bases and J by 2 bases, with 10 bases left in between. The CDR3 totals 13 residues. This CDR3 is CAIRETQQETQYF. The CDR3 bases are TGTGCCATCAGAGAGACCCAGCAAGAGACCCAGTACTTC.

V gene TRBV30 combines with J gene TRBJ1-1; no clear D gene. The CDR3 is 13 residues long. CDR1 is GTSNPN and CDR2 is SVGIG in the germline V gene (reference sequence). Trimming stripped 0 bases from V and 3 bases from J, with 8 bases between. The CDR3 DNA reads TGTGCCTGGAGTGTAGAGGAGGACACTGAAGCTTTCTTT. Translating gives CAWSVEEDTEAFF. Full variable domain (missing parts from reference TRBV30 and TRBJ1-1): SQTIHQWPATLVQPVGSPLSLECTVEGTSNPNLYWYRQAAGRGLQLLFYSVGIGQISSEVPQNLSASRPQDRQFILSSKKLLLSDSGFYLCAWSVEEDTEAFFGQGTRLTVV.

The chain couples TRBV7-2 to TRBJ1-5; D remains unclear. The CDR3 totals 16 residues. V was clipped by 1 base and J by 0 bases, with 10 bases between them. The germline V gene has CDR1 SGHTA and CDR2 FQGNSA. The CDR3 spells CASSLVGGHSNQPQHF. In DNA, the CDR3 is TGTGCCAGCAGCTTAGTGGGTGGCCATAGCAATCAGCCCCAGCATTTT.

This rearrangement joins TRBV9 to TRBJ2-4; D unclear. Germline V gene data show CDR1 as SGDLS and CDR2 as YYNGEE. Between the trimmed V and J ends, which lost 7 bases and 8 bases, there was a span of 16 bases. The CDR3 length is 13 residues. Written as DNA, the CDR3 is TGTGCCAGCGACGGCGGCACGGGCGACATTCAGTACTTC. It specifies CASDGGTGDIQYF. The full variable domain, its missing parts supplied by reference TRBV9 and TRBJ2-4, is DSGVTQTPKHLITATGQRVTLRCSPRSGDLSVYWYQQSLDQGLQFLIQYYNGEERAKGNILERFSAQQFPDLHSELNLSSLELGDSALYFCASDGGTGDIQYFGAGTRLSVL.

This clone has a handful of counts. V is TRBV30 and J is TRBJ1-2; TRBD1 might be the D (5 bases). Germline V gene sequence: CDR1 GTSNPN, CDR2 SVGIG (reference sequence). V was pared by 3 bases and J by 3 bases, with 17 bases between. CDR3 length: 15 amino acids. CDR3 in DNA: TGTGCCTGGAGCGTCCGGACCGGGACGGACTATGGCTACACCTTC. Protein sequence: CAWSVRTGTDYGYTF.

This chain connects TRBV10-3 to TRBJ1-2, with D hard to call. V was clipped by 6 bases and J by 5 bases, with 13 bases between them. CDR1 and CDR2 (germline): ENHRY, SYGVKD. This CDR3 is 13 amino acids long. The CDR3 protein is CAIRRPPWYGYTF. In DNA, the CDR3 is TGTGCCATCAGGCGCCCTCCGTGGTATGGCTACACCTTC.

This clone was recorded a few times. This rearrangement joins TRBV2 to TRBJ1-2; TRBD1 agrees at 7 bases. CDR3 length: 16 residues. V was pared by 1 base and J by 5 bases, with 10 bases of the junction left unmatched. The germline gives CDR1 SNHLY, CDR2 FYNNEI. The CDR3: CASSEGLGGRTYGYTF. The CDR3 DNA sequence: TGTGCCAGCAGTGAAGGGTTAGGGGGCCGGACATATGGCTACACCTTC.

This chain uses TRBV10-3 with TRBJ2-3; D is undetermined. V was shortened by 4 bases and J by 6 bases, with 5 bases between the two germline ends. This CDR3 has 11 amino acids. Germline V gives CDR1 ENHRY, CDR2 SYGVKD. The CDR3 region is CAISARDTQYF. For the CDR3, the DNA is TGTGCCATCAGTGCGAGGGATACGCAGTATTTT.

This clone turned up a few times. The rearrangement joins TRBV13 to TRBJ2-7, with TRBD1 matching over 9 bases. V shed 4 bases and J 2 bases; nucleotides not matched to a gene: 6. CDR3 length: 15 amino acids. Germline V gene lookup returns CDR1 PRHDT and CDR2 FYEKMQ (reference sequence). The CDR3 nucleotides are TGTGCCAGCAGCTGGGCGGGACAGGGCCCCTACGAGCAGTACTTC. This translates into CASSWAGQGPYEQYF.

This chain uses TRBV6-6 with TRBJ1-1; D is unclear. CDR3 size: 13 residues. V lost 0 bases, J lost 5 bases, and 7 bases lay in between. Germline V gives CDR1 MNHNY, CDR2 SVGAGI (reference sequence). The CDR3 protein is CASSYSVGTEAFF. In nucleotides, the CDR3 is TGTGCCAGCAGTTACTCGGTGGGGACTGAAGCTTTCTTT.

The V gene is TRBV7-2, the J gene TRBJ2-7, with 9 bases that match TRBD1. V lost 4 bases, J lost 3 bases, and 10 bases stayed unmatched. The CDR3 is 16 residues long. From germline, CDR1 is SGHTA and CDR2 FQGNSA. This CDR3 is CASSWGVDRGFYEQYF. CDR3 coding DNA: TGTGCCAGCAGCTGGGGGGTGGACAGGGGCTTCTACGAGCAGTACTTC.

The chain recombines TRBV7-2 with TRBJ1-2; D ambiguous. The CDR3 consists of 16 residues. Germline V CDR1 and CDR2: SGHTA, FQGNSA. The V end lost 4 bases, the J end lost 8 bases, and 23 bases lay between the germline ends. The CDR3 sequence: CASSSPNRAPTEGYTF. The DNA for the CDR3 is TGTGCCAGCAGCTCGCCCAACCGGGCCCCGACCGAGGGCTACACCTTC.

J is TRBJ1-4 and V is TRBV6-6, with 8 bases aligning to TRBD1. J was trimmed by 11 bases and V by 6 bases; bases with no gene match: 5. The CDR3 is 12 amino acids. CDR1 MNHNY and CDR2 SVGAGI come from the germline V gene (reference sequence). CDR3 coding DNA: TGTGCCAGCAGCATAGACAGGGGCAAACTGTTTTTT. Residues: CASSIDRGKLFF.

The rearrangement uses TRBV6-4 and TRBJ2-3, with D uncertain. This CDR3 region has 14 residues. With 3 bases removed from V and 0 bases from J, the gap between germline ends came to 7 bases. Germline values: CDR1 MRHNA, CDR2 SNTAGT. The CDR3 region is CASSELPSTDTQYF. The CDR3 coding sequence is TGTGCCAGCAGTGAGCTACCGAGCACAGATACGCAGTATTTT.